This T cell receptor (beta chain) was captured in a study of blood T cell repertoires in COVID-19. Across the study: Nucleic acid was either cDNA or gDNA, and it came from T cells, B-cell-depleted T cells, or PBMCs.

All recovered Cohort 3 donors got two negative PCRs, got clearance, or saw symptom resolution. The CDR3 loop spans 15 amino acids. From germline, CDR1 is SSHAT and CDR2 FNYEAQ (reference sequence). Trimming removed 5 bases from V and 4 bases from J, with 14 bases in between. This clone came up a few times. Methods used by the authors: Estimates of nucleated cell counts were drawn from the amplification of reference gene primers. Measured with immunoSEQ multiplex PCR; TCRdb has only the in-frame clones, and not every one. V, J and clone size are taken as reported in that table, and D and trimming were inferred from the DNA itself. The table has some 170,000 clones, 70% to 85% seen once; the top ten hold approximately 14%.

Material: PBMCs or T cells enriched from blood (not recorded which). This TCR was recovered from a man between 45 and 60 years old who had recovered from COVID-19. The rearrangement uses TRBV7-7 and TRBJ2-2, with a possible D match to TRBD2 (6 bases). The CDR3 sequence is CASSLSGGPTGELFF. In DNA form, the CDR3 reads TGTGCCAGCAGCCTATCCGGGGGACCCACCGGGGAGCTGTTTTTT.